What follows are 10 T cell receptor beta chains derived from one specimen sequenced in a study of early T cells in non-severe SARS-CoV-2 infection. TCRdb re-derived calls from the 5' RACE reads in MiXCR, one entry per CDR3 protein. The table has tens of thousands of distinct CDR3 sequences, around an eighth seen once. The specimen sequenced was whole blood. Source of these receptors: an adult who was a healthcare worker with PCR-confirmed SARS-CoV-2 infection or an uninfected control (not recorded which).

This clonotype was found a few times. CDR3 bases: TGTGCCAGCAGCTTCCGGGACTACCTGAACACCGGGGAGCTGTTTTTT. The encoded protein is CASSFRDYLNTGELFF. The chain joins TRBV9 to TRBJ2-2; 7 positions agree with TRBD2. The trim removed 4 bases at V and 1 base at J, leaving 7 bases unmatched. This CDR3 region has 16 residues. Germline lookup yields CDR1 SGDLS and CDR2 YYNGEE.

This clonotype showed up many times. The rearrangement uses TRBV27 and TRBJ2-3; D is uncertain. CDR1 and CDR2 from the germline V gene are MNHEY and SMNVEV (reference sequence). Trimming pared 0 bases from V and 6 bases from J, leaving 10 bases between. The CDR3 extends over 14 amino acids. The CDR3 bases are TGTGCCAGCAGTTTATCAAGGCCGGAGGATACGCAGTATTTT. Amino acids: CASSLSRPEDTQYF.

The chain carries TRBV20-1 and TRBJ2-2; 11 bases match TRBD2. Per the germline V gene, CDR1 is DFQATT and CDR2 is SNEGSKA (reference sequence). The CDR3 spans 15 residues. J lost 7 bases, V lost 1 base, and 5 bases had no gene match. Here the CDR3 DNA reads TGCAGTGCTAGAGGGACTAGCGGGCTCGGCGGGGAGCTGTTTTTT. This sequence encodes CSARGTSGLGGELFF.

The rearrangement uses TRBV18 and TRBJ2-1; possibly TRBD1 for D (5 bases). Per germline, CDR1 KGHSH and CDR2 LQKENI. This CDR3 has 15 amino acids. The V end lost 1 base, the J end lost 2 bases, and 9 bases lay between the germline ends. CDR3 in DNA: TGTGCCAGCTCACCACGCAGGGCCCCCTACAATGAGCAGTTCTTC. Its translation: CASSPRRAPYNEQFF.

This clonotype was seen many times. The chain recombines TRBV7-8 with TRBJ2-1; D gene unclear. The CDR3 contains 16 residues. V gave up 4 bases and J gave up 0 bases, with 13 bases separating them. Germline values: CDR1 SGHVS, CDR2 FQNEAQ. In DNA, the CDR3 is TGTGCCAGCAGCTCCTACCGCAGAGGCTCCTACAATGAGCAGTTCTTC. Translated, it gives CASSSYRRGSYNEQFF.

This clonotype was observed at least ten times. The CDR3 is CASSFRGEQYF. CDR3 coding DNA: TGTGCCAGCAGTTTTAGGGGGGAGCAGTACTTC. The genes are TRBV12-3 or TRBV12-4 and TRBJ2-7; possibly TRBD1 for D (6 bases). V was pared by 3 bases and J by 7 bases, with 7 bases between. CDR3 size: 11 residues.

The V call is TRBV20-1, the J call TRBJ2-5; D gene uncertain. The CDR3 covers 16 residues. V was clipped by 3 bases and J by 1 base, with 18 bases between them. Germline loops: CDR1 DFQATT, CDR2 SNEGSKA (reference sequence). The CDR3 region is CSASSGSDRLQETQYF. In nucleotides, the CDR3 is TGCAGTGCTAGCTCGGGCTCGGACCGACTCCAAGAGACCCAGTACTTC.

The table lists this clonotype with a few counts. This chain uses TRBV7-2 with TRBJ2-3; no reliable D call. The CDR3 contains 14 residues. Per the germline V gene, CDR1 is SGHTA and CDR2 is FQGNSA. V was trimmed by 5 bases and J by 2 bases, leaving 11 bases between them. CDR3 residues: CASSLNYNTDTQYF. The CDR3 nucleotides read TGTGCCAGCAGCCTCAACTACAACACAGATACGCAGTATTTT.

The chain is built from TRBV2 and TRBJ2-5; 7 bases match TRBD2. V shed 4 bases, J shed 3 bases, and the junction held 5 bases outside the gene matches. CDR3 length: 14 amino acids. The germline CDR1 and CDR2 sequences are SNHLY and FYNNEI. The CDR3: CASSGNGGEETQYF. CDR3 DNA sequence: TGTGCCAGCAGTGGAAATGGGGGGGAAGAGACCCAGTACTTC.

V is TRBV28 and J is TRBJ1-2; D might be TRBD1 (6 bases). This CDR3 is 13 amino acids long. With 6 bases removed from V and 3 bases from J, the gap between germline ends came to 11 bases. Per the germline V gene, CDR1 is MDHEN and CDR2 is SYDVKM. Here the CDR3 DNA reads TGTGCCAGCAGGACGACAGGAGACTATGGCTACACCTTC. Translated, it gives CASRTTGDYGYTF.